The 21 T cell receptor beta chains in this list originate from one sample, sequenced in a study of cytotoxic CD8 clonotypes in ibrutinib-treated CLL. Profiling relied on immunoSEQ multiplex PCR, and the TCRdb table lists in-frame clones only, not all of them. The table lists some 40,000 clones, 65% to 70% of them singletons. Sequencing used PBMCs, obtained at disease progression, from a patient treated with ibrutinib. These receptors were taken from a human donor with chronic lymphocytic leukemia.

The V and J genes are TRBV2 and TRBJ2-3; 7 bases are a match to TRBD1. The CDR3 consists of 15 residues. Unmatched junction bases numbered 6, after V lost 6 bases and J lost 0 bases. Germline-derived CDR1 and CDR2 are SNHLY and FYNNEI. The CDR3 loop is CASRADRRSTDTQYF. The CDR3 nucleotides are TGTGCCAGCAGGGCGGACAGGCGAAGCACAGATACGCAGTATTTT.

The table lists this clone with a count of one. V and J are TRBV4-2 and TRBJ1-1; perhaps TRBD1 as D (5 bases). V was trimmed by 0 bases and J by 1 base, leaving 9 bases between them. CDR3 size: 15 residues. CDR1 and CDR2 (germline): LGHNA, YNFKEQ. This CDR3 is CASSQDPGGNTEAFF. DNA of the CDR3: TGTGCCAGCAGCCAAGACCCCGGGGGGAACACTGAAGCTTTCTTT.

The chain joins TRBV10-3 to TRBJ1-4; TRBD1 matches at 10 bases. The length of the CDR3 is 14 residues. After removal of 8 bases from V and 7 bases from J, the junction contained 7 bases not matched to a gene. Germline CDR1 is ENHRY and CDR2 is SYGVKD. CDR3 sequence: CAIGTGTGVEKLFF. The DNA for the CDR3 is TGTGCCATCGGGACCGGGACAGGGGTTGAAAAACTGTTTTTT.

This rearrangement joins TRBV7-8 to TRBJ2-1; the D is unclear. The CDR3 runs to 14 residues. Trimming stripped 5 bases from V and 8 bases from J, with 16 bases between. CDR1 is SGHVS and CDR2 is FQNEAQ in the germline V gene. This chain's CDR3 is CASSPPGLWDEQFF. The DNA for the CDR3 is TGTGCCAGCAGCCCCCCGGGTCTATGGGATGAGCAGTTCTTC.

The rearrangement uses TRBV27 and TRBJ1-2, with 11 bases identical to TRBD1. The CDR3 length is 15 residues. V gave up 4 bases and J gave up 5 bases; unmatched junction bases: 6. CDR1 is MNHEY and CDR2 is SMNVEV in the germline V gene (reference sequence). CDR3 amino acids: CASSSGQGAGYGYTF. In nucleotides, the CDR3 is TGTGCCAGCAGTTCCGGACAGGGGGCGGGTTATGGCTACACCTTC.

The rearrangement joins TRBV11-1 to TRBJ2-1; D tentatively reads TRBD1 or TRBD2 (5 bases each). The V gene lost 6 bases and the J gene lost 7 bases, with 10 bases spanning the gap. The CDR3 is 12 residues long. Germline loops: CDR1 SGHAT, CDR2 FQDESV (reference sequence). CDR3 in amino acids: CASRGEGNEQFF. DNA for the CDR3: TGTGCCAGCAGGGGTGAGGGGAATGAGCAGTTCTTC.

This clone was detected a few times. CDR3 sequence reads: CASSTSGLQYF. For the CDR3, the DNA is TGTGCCAGCAGTACTAGCGGACTGCAGTACTTC. V is TRBV2 and J is TRBJ2-7, with TRBD2 matching 8 bases. The length of the CDR3 is 11 residues. The germline V gene encodes CDR1 SNHLY and CDR2 FYNNEI. V was pared by 5 bases and J by 9 bases, with 3 bases of the junction left unmatched. The entire variable domain, with the rest obtained from reference TRBV2 and TRBJ2-7, is as follows: EPEVTQTPSHQVTQMGQEVILRCVPISNHLYFYWYRQILGQKVEFLVSFYNNEISEKSEIFDDQFSVERPDGSNFTLKIRSTKLEDSAMYFCASSTSGLQYFGPGTRLTVT.

The chain links TRBV6-5 to TRBJ1-1; D is possibly TRBD1 (5 bases). The length of the CDR3 is 13 residues. With 6 bases removed from V and 7 bases from J, the gap between germline ends came to 15 bases. Germline lookup yields CDR1 MNHEY and CDR2 SVGAGI. CDR3: CASSSTGIREAFF. CDR3 in DNA: TGTGCCAGCAGCTCAACAGGTATTCGTGAAGCTTTCTTT.

This clone came up a few times. The chain has TRBV28 and TRBJ1-5, with D possibly matching TRBD1 (6 bases). This CDR3 contains 16 residues. Germline CDR1 MDHEN, CDR2 SYDVKM. Trimming removed 5 bases at V and 4 bases at J, with 18 bases between. The CDR3 protein is CASSSGGGGRNQPQHF. CDR3 bases: TGTGCCAGCAGTAGTGGGGGGGGCGGACGGAATCAGCCCCAGCATTTT.

The chain employs TRBV11-2 and TRBJ1-1, with 8 bases lining up with TRBD1. The germline CDR1 and CDR2 sequences are SGHAT and FQNNGV. Trimming cost V 3 bases and J 4 bases; bases outside gene matches: 10. The CDR3 runs 16 residues. The CDR3 is CASSFLSARGPTEAFF. The CDR3 nucleotides read TGTGCCAGCAGCTTTCTCTCGGCCAGGGGGCCCACTGAAGCTTTCTTT.

The chain employs TRBV11-2 and TRBJ2-7; D is undetermined. V lost 3 bases to trimming and J lost 2 bases, with 8 bases between them. CDR3 length equals 13 residues. The germline gives CDR1 SGHAT, CDR2 FQNNGV. This chain's CDR3 is CASSLGSPYEQYF. In DNA, the CDR3 is TGTGCCAGCAGCTTGGGGTCACCCTACGAGCAGTACTTC.

This clone was seen ten or more times. The rearrangement joins TRBV19 to TRBJ1-5, with 7 bases lining up with TRBD1. J was trimmed by 0 bases and V by 11 bases; bases with no gene match: 7. Looked up from germline, CDR1 is LNHDA and CDR2 is SQIVND (reference sequence). This CDR3 has 14 amino acids. CDR3 in amino acids: CAGGTDASNQPQHF. The CDR3 coding sequence is TGTGCCGGGGGGACAGACGCTAGCAATCAGCCCCAGCATTTT.

The V call is TRBV27, the J call TRBJ2-1; D possibly uses TRBD1 or TRBD2 (6 bases each). Trimming left V 3 bases short and J 4 bases short, with 10 bases between. Per the germline V gene, CDR1 is MNHEY and CDR2 is SMNVEV (reference sequence). This CDR3 has 14 residues. Here the CDR3 DNA reads TGTGCCAGCAGTTTGGGGGGCTTGTACAATGAGCAGTTCTTC. Its protein is CASSLGGLYNEQFF.

The V and J genes are TRBV9 and TRBJ2-2, with TRBD1 as a possible D gene (5 bases). The CDR3 sequence is 14 residues long. V was clipped by 1 base and J by 6 bases, with 10 bases between them. Germline V CDR1 and CDR2: SGDLS, YYNGEE. The CDR3 protein is CASSVTQVSGELFF. Here the CDR3 DNA reads TGTGCCAGCAGCGTAACACAGGTGTCCGGGGAGCTGTTTTTT.

The chain couples TRBV5-5 to TRBJ2-1; the match to TRBD1 covers 8 bases. The CDR3 covers 16 residues. V was pared by 4 bases and J by 0 bases, with 6 bases of the junction left unmatched. Germline values: CDR1 SGHKS, CDR2 YYEKEE (reference sequence). The CDR3 region is CASSRGQVPSYNEQFF. The CDR3 bases are TGTGCCAGCAGCAGGGGACAGGTCCCCTCCTACAATGAGCAGTTCTTC.

This clone was seen just once. This sequence joins TRBV7-9 and TRBJ2-7; 7 nucleotides line up with TRBD1. This CDR3 contains 13 residues. Germline trimming cut 6 bases from V and 7 bases from J; bases unmatched to any gene: 9. Germline values: CDR1 SEHNR, CDR2 FQNEAQ (reference sequence). The CDR3 DNA sequence: TGTGCCAGCAGGTTGAGACAGGGATGGGAGCAGTACTTC. Protein sequence: CASRLRQGWEQYF.

This clone was recorded a few times. CDR3 DNA sequence: TGTGCCAGCAGCACCAGAGACTGGATGGGCCGGGAGCAGTTCTTC. Residues: CASSTRDWMGREQFF. J is TRBJ2-1 and V is TRBV21-1. TRBV21-1 is labeled a pseudogene. The CDR3 is made up of 15 amino acids.

V usage is TRBV19 and J usage is TRBJ2-3; weak D call: TRBD2 (6 bases). Trimming removed 7 bases at V and 5 bases at J, with 13 bases between. The CDR3 is made up of 13 amino acids. Germline V gives CDR1 LNHDA, CDR2 SQIVND (reference sequence). This chain's CDR3 is CASIGGSRDTQYF. Written as DNA, the CDR3 is TGTGCCAGTATCGGAGGGAGTCGAGATACGCAGTATTTT.

The chain has TRBV28 and TRBJ2-7; 9 bases are a match to TRBD2. V shed 5 bases, J shed 2 bases, and the junction held 4 bases outside the gene matches. Germline-derived CDR1 and CDR2 are MDHEN and SYDVKM. CDR3 size: 14 residues. The CDR3 loop reads CASSTGLAAYEQYF. DNA for the CDR3: TGTGCCAGCAGTACGGGACTAGCCGCCTACGAGCAGTACTTC.

The chain links TRBV5-4 to TRBJ1-6, with 7 bases lining up with TRBD1. The CDR3 covers 14 residues. After removal of 1 base from V and 10 bases from J, the junction contained 5 bases not matched to a gene. Germline assignment: CDR1 SGHNT and CDR2 YYREEE (reference sequence). CDR3 amino acids: CASSLTGEDSPLHF. CDR3 bases: TGTGCCAGCAGCTTGACAGGGGAGGACTCACCCCTCCACTTT.

This clone showed up just a few times. J is TRBJ2-7 and V is TRBV15; D possibly corresponds to TRBD1 (5 bases). This CDR3 is 15 amino acids long. V shed 8 bases and J shed 2 bases, with 19 bases lying between them. Per germline, CDR1 LNHNV and CDR2 YYDKDF (reference sequence). The CDR3 spells CATRPAGPATYEQYF. In nucleotides, the CDR3 is TGTGCCACCCGGCCGGCAGGGCCCGCGACCTACGAGCAGTACTTC.